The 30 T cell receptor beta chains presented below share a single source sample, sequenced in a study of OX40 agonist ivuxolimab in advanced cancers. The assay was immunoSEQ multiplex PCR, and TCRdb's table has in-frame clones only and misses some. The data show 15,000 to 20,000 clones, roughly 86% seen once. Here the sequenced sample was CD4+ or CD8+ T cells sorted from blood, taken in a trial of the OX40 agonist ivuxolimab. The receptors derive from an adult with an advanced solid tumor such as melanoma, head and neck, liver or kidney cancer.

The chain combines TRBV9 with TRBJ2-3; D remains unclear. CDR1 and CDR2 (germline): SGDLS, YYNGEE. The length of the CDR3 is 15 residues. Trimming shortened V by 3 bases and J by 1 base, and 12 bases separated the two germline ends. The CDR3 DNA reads TGTGCCAGCAGCGCCGGTAACGGACGCACAGATACGCAGTATTTT. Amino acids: CASSAGNGRTDTQYF.

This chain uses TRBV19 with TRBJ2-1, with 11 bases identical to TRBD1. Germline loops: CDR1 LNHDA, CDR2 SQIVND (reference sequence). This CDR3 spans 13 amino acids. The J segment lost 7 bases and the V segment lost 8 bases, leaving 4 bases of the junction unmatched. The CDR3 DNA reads TGTGCCAGTGGACAGGGGGCCTTAAATGAGCAGTTCTTC. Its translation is CASGQGALNEQFF.

The CDR3 bases are TGTGCCAGCAGCGTCGAGGGGGTCTCTGGAAACACCATATATTTT. It encodes CASSVEGVSGNTIYF. The genes are TRBV5-6 and TRBJ1-3; D perhaps matches TRBD1 (6 bases). CDR1 and CDR2 from the germline V gene are SGHDT and YYEEEE. Trimming shortened V by 4 bases and J by 0 bases, and 11 bases separated the two germline ends. This CDR3 comprises 15 residues.

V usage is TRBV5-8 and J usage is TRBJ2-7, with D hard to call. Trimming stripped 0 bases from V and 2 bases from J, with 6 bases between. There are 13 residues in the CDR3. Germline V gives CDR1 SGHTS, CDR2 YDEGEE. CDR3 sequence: CASSLGSAYEQYF. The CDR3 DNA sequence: TGTGCCAGCAGCTTGGGGAGTGCCTACGAGCAGTACTTC. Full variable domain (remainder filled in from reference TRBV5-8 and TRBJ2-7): EAGVTQSPTHLIKTRGQQATLRCSPISGHTSVYWYQQALGLGLQFLLWYDEGEERNRGNFPPRFSGRQFPNYSSELNVNALELEDSALYLCASSLGSAYEQYFGPGTRLTVT.

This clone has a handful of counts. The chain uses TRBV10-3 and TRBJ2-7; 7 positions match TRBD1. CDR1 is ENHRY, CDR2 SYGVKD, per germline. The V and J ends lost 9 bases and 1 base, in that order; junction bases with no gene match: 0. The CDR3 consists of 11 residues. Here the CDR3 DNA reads TGTGCCATACAGGGGTCCTACGAGCAGTACTTC. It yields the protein CAIQGSYEQYF.

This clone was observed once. The CDR3 protein is CASSEWTGGEQYF. The CDR3 DNA is TGTGCCAGCAGTGAATGGACAGGGGGCGAGCAGTACTTC. The J gene is TRBJ2-7, the V gene TRBV25-1, with 10 positions matching TRBD1. The CDR3 is 13 residues long. The junction had 0 bases not matched to a gene; V was cut back by 1 base and J by 6 bases. The germline V gene has CDR1 MGHDK and CDR2 SYGVNS.

The CDR3 DNA reads TGTGCCATCAGTGAGTCGGCCCAGCCCAACTATGGCTACACCTTC. Amino acids: CAISESAQPNYGYTF. The chain carries TRBV10-3 and TRBJ1-2, with unresolved D. CDR1 is ENHRY, CDR2 SYGVKD, per germline. CDR3 length equals 15 residues. V was trimmed by 0 bases and J by 2 bases, leaving 10 bases between them.

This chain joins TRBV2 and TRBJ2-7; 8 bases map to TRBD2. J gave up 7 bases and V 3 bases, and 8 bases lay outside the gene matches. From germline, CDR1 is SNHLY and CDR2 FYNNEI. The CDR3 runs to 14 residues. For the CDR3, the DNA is TGTGCCAGCAGTGACAGGGGACTAGTGAGTGAGCAGTACTTC. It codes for CASSDRGLVSEQYF.

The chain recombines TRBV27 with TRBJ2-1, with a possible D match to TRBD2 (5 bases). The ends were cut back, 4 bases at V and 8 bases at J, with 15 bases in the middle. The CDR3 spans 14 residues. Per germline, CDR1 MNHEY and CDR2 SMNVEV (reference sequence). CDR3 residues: CASSWSGERYEQFF. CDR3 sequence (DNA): TGTGCCAGCAGTTGGAGCGGAGAGCGGTATGAGCAGTTCTTC.

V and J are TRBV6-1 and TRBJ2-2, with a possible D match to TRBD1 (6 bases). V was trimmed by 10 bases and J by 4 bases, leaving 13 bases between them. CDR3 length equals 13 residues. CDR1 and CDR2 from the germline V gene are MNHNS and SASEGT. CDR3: CATWSRGTGELFF. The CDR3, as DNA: TGTGCCACGTGGTCCAGGGGCACCGGGGAGCTGTTTTTT.

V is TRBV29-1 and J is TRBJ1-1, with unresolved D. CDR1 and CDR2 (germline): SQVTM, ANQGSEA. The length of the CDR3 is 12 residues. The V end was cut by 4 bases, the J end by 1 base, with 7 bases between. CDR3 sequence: CSVVDQNTEAFF. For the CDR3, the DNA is TGCAGCGTTGTGGACCAGAACACTGAAGCTTTCTTT. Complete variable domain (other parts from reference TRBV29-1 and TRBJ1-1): SAVISQKPSRDICQRGTSLTIQCQVDSQVTMMFWYRQQPGQSLTLIATANQGSEATYESGFVIDKFPISRPNLTFSTLTVSNMSPEDSSIYLCSVVDQNTEAFFGQGTRLTVV.

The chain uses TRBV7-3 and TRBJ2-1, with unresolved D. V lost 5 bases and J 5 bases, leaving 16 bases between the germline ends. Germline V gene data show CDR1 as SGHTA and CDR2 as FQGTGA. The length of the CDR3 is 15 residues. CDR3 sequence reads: CASSPALGQNNEQFF. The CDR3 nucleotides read TGTGCCAGCAGCCCTGCCTTAGGGCAAAACAATGAGCAGTTCTTC.

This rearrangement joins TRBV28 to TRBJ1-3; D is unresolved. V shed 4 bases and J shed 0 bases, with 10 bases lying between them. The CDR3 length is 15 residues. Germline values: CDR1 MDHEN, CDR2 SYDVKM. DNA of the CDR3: TGTGCCAGCAGTTGGAACAGTTACTCTGGAAACACCATATATTTT. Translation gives CASSWNSYSGNTIYF.

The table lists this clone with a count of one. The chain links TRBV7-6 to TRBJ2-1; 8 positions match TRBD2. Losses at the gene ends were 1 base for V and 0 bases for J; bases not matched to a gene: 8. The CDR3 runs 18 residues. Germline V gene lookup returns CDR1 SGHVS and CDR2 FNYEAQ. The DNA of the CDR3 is TGTGCCAGCAGCTTAGTTACTTCGACTAGCGTCTCCTACAATGAGCAGTTCTTC. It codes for CASSLVTSTSVSYNEQFF.

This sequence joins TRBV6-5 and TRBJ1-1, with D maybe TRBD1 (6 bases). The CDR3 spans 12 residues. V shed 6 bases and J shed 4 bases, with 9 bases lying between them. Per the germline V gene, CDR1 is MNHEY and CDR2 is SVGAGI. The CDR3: CASRSRGTEAFF. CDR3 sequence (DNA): TGTGCCAGCAGAAGCAGGGGCACTGAAGCTTTCTTT.

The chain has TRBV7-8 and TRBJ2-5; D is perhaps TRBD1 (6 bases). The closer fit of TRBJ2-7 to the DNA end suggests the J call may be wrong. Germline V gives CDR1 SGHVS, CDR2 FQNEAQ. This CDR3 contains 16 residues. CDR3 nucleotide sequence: TGTGCCAGCAGCTTAGCGAGGGACAATCGAGGGGACGAGCAGTACTTC. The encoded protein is CASSLARDNRGDEQYF.

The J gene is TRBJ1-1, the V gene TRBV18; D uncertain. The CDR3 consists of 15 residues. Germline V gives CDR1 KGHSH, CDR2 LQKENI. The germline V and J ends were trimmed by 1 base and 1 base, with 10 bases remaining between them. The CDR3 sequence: CASSPQAQQNTEAFF. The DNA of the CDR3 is TGTGCCAGCTCACCACAGGCACAGCAGAACACTGAAGCTTTCTTT.

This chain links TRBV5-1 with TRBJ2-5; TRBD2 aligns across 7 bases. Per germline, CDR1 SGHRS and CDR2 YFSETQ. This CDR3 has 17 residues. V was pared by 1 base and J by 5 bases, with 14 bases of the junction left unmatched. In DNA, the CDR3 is TGCGCCAGCAGCTTGCCGGGCGGGGGAGACCGTTCGGAGACCCAGTACTTC. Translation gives CASSLPGGGDRSETQYF.

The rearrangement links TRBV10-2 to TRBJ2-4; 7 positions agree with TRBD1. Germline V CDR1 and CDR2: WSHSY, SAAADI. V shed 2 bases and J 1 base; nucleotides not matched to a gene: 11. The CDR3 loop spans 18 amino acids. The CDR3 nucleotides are TGCGCCAGCAGTGAGGAGGGGGCGGCATATGGGGCCAAAAACATTCAGTACTTC. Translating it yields CASSEEGAAYGAKNIQYF.

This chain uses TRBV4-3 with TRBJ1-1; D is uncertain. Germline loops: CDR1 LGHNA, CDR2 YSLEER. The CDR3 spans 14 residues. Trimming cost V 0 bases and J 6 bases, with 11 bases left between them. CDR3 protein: CASSQERFWPEAFF. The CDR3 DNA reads TGCGCCAGCAGCCAAGAGAGGTTTTGGCCTGAAGCTTTCTTT.

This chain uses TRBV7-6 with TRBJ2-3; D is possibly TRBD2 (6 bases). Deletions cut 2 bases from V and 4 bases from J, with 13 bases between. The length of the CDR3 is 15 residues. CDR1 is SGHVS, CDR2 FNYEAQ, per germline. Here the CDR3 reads CASSLSVWGADTQYF. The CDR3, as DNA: TGTGCCAGCAGCTTATCGGTCTGGGGGGCAGATACGCAGTATTTT.

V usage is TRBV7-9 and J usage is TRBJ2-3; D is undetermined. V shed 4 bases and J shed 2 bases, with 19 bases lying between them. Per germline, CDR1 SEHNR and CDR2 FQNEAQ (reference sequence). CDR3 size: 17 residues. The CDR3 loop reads CASSSVPPGVLTDTQYF. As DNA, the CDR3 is TGTGCCAGCAGCTCCGTCCCGCCTGGGGTTCTCACAGATACGCAGTATTTT.

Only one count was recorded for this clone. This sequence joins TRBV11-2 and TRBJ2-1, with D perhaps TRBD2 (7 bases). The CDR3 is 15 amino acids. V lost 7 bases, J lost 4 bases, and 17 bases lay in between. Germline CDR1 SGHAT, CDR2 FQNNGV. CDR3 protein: CASITWGGGYNEQFF. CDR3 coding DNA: TGTGCCAGCATCACATGGGGGGGCGGTTACAATGAGCAGTTCTTC.

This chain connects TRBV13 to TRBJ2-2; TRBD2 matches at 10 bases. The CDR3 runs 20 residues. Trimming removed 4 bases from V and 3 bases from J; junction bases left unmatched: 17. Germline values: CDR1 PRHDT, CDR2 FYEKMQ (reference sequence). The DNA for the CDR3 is TGTGCCAGCAGCTCTGCCGGGACTAGCGTATACGAGGGGGACACCGGGGAGCTGTTTTTT. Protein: CASSSAGTSVYEGDTGELFF.

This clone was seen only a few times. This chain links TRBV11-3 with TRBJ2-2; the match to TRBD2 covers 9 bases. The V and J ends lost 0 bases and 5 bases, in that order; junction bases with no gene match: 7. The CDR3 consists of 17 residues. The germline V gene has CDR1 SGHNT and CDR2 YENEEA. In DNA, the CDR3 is TGTGCCAGCAGCTTAGACGGTAATAGCGGGAGAACCGGGGAGCTGTTTTTT. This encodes CASSLDGNSGRTGELFF.

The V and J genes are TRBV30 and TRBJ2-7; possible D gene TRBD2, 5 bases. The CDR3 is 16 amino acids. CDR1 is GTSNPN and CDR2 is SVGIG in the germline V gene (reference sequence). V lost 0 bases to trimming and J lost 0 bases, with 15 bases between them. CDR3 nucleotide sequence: TGTGCCTGGAGTGTAGGCGGGCAGGTGAGCTCCTACGAGCAGTACTTC. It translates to CAWSVGGQVSSYEQYF. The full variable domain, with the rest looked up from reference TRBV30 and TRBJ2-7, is SQTIHQWPATLVQPVGSPLSLECTVEGTSNPNLYWYRQAAGRGLQLLFYSVGIGQISSEVPQNLSASRPQDRQFILSSKKLLLSDSGFYLCAWSVGGQVSSYEQYFGPGTRLTVT.

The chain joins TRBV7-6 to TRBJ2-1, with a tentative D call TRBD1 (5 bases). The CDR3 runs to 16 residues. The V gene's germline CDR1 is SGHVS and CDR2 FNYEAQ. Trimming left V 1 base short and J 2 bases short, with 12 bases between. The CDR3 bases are TGTGCCAGCAGCTTAGAGGGCGGCAGGGCCTACAATGAGCAGTTCTTC. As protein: CASSLEGGRAYNEQFF.

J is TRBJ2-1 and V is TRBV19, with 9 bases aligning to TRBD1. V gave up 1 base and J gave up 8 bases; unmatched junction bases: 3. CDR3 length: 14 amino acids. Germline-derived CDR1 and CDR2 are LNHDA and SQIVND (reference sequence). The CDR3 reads CASSIGGQGYEQFF. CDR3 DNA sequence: TGTGCCAGTAGTATAGGGGGACAGGGTTATGAGCAGTTCTTC. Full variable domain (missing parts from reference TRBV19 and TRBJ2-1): DGGITQSPKYLFRKEGQNVTLSCEQNLNHDAMYWYRQDPGQGLRLIYYSQIVNDFQKGDIAEGYSVSREKKESFPLTVTSAQKNPTAFYLCASSIGGQGYEQFFGPGTRLTVL.

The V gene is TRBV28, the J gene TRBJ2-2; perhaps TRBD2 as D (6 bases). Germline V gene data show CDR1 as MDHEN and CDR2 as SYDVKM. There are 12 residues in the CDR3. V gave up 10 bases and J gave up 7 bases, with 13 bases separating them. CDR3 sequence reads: CATRLASGELFF. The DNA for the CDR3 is TGTGCCACGAGGCTAGCGAGCGGGGAGCTGTTTTTT. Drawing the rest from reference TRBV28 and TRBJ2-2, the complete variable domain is DVKVTQSSRYLVKRTGEKVFLECVQDMDHENMFWYRQDPGLGLRLIYFSYDVKMKEKGDIPEGYSVSREKKERFSLILESASTNQTSMYLCATRLASGELFFGEGSRLTVL.

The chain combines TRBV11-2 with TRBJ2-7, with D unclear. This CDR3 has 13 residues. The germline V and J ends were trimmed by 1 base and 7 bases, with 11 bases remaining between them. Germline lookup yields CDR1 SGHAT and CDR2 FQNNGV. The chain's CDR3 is CASSLVTDVEQYF. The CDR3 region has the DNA TGTGCCAGCAGCTTAGTGACGGACGTGGAGCAGTACTTC.